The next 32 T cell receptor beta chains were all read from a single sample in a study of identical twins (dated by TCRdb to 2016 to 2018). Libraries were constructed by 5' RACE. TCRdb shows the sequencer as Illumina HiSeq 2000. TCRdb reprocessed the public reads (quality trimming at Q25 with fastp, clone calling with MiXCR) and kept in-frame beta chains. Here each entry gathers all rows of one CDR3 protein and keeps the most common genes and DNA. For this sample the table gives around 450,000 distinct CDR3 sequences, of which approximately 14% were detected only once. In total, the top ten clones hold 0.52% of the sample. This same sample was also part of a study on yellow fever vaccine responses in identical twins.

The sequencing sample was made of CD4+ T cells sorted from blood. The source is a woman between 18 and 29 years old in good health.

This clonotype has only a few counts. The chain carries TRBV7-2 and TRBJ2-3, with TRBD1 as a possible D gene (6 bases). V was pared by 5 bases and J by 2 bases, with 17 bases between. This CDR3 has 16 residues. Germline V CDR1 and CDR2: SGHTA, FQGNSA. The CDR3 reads CASSPWGQGYTDTQYF. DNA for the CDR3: TGTGCCAGCAGCCCGTGGGGTCAGGGGTACACAGATACGCAGTATTTT.

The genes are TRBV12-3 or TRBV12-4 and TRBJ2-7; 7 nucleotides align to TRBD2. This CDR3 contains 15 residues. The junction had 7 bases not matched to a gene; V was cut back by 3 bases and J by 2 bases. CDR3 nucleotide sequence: TGTGCCAGCAGTTTGACAGCAGCGGGGACCTACGAGCAGTACTTC. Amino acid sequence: CASSLTAAGTYEQYF.

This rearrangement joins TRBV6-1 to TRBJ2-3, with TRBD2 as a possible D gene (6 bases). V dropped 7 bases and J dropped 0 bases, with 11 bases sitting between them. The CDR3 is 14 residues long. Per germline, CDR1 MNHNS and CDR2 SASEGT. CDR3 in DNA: TGTGCCAGCAAGGAGGGAGGCAGCACAGATACGCAGTATTTT. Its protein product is CASKEGGSTDTQYF.

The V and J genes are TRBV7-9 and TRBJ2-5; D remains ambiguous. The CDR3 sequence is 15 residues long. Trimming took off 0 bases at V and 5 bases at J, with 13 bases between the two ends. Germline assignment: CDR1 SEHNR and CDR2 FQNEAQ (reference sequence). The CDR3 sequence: CASSLAWATQETQYF. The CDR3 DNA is TGTGCCAGCAGCTTAGCCTGGGCTACCCAGGAGACCCAGTACTTC.

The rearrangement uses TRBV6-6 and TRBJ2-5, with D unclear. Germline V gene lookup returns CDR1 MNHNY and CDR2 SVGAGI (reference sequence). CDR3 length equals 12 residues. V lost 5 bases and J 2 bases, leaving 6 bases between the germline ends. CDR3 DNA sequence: TGTGCCAGCAGTGGGCGACAAGAGACCCAGTACTTC. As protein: CASSGRQETQYF.

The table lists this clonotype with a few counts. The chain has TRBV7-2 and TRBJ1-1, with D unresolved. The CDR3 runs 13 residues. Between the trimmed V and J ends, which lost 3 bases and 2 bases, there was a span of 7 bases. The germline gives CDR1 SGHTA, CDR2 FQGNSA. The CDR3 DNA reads TGTGCCAGCAGCTTGCTCCCAAACACTGAAGCTTTCTTT. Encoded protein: CASSLLPNTEAFF.

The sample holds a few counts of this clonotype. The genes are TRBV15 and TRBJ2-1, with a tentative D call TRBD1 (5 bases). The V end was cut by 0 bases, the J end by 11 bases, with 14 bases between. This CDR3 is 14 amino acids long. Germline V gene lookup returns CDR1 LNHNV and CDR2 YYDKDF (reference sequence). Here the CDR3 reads CATSRESGYRQQFF. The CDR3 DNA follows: TGTGCCACCAGCAGAGAGTCAGGGTATCGTCAGCAGTTCTTC.

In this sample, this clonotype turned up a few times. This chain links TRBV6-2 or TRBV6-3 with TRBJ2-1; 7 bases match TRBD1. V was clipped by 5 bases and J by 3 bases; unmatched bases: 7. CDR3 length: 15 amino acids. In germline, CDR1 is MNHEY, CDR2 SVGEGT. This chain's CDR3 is CASSGQETFYNEQFF. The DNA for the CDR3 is TGTGCCAGCAGTGGACAGGAGACCTTCTACAATGAGCAGTTCTTC.

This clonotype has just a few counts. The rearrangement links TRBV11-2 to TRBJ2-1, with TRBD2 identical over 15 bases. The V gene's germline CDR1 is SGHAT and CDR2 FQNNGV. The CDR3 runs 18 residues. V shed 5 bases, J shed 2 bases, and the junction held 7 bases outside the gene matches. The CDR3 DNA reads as TGTGCCAGCAGCGGACGGACTAGCGGGAGGGCCACCTACAATGAGCAGTTCTTC. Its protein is CASSGRTSGRATYNEQFF.

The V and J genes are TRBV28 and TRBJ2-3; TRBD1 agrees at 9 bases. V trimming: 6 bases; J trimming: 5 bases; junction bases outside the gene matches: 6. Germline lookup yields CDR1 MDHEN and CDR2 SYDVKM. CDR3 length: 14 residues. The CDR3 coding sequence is TGTGCCAGCAGAAAACAGGGGGCTAGAGATACGCAGTATTTT. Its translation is CASRKQGARDTQYF.

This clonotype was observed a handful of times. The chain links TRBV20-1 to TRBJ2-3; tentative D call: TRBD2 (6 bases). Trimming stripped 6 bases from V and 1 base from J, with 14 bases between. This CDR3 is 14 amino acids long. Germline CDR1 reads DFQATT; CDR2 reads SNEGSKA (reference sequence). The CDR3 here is CSADTSFRTDTQYF. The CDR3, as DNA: TGCAGTGCGGATACTAGCTTTCGCACAGATACGCAGTATTTT.

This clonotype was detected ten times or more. As DNA, the CDR3 is TGCGCCAGCAGCCCAAATGTGGTAGGAATTACGCAGTATTTT. It encodes CASSPNVVGITQYF. The chain combines TRBV4-3 with TRBJ2-3; no reliable D call. The CDR3 loop spans 14 amino acids. V gave up 4 bases and J gave up 8 bases, with 16 bases separating them. Germline V lookup: CDR1 LGHNA, CDR2 YSLEER.

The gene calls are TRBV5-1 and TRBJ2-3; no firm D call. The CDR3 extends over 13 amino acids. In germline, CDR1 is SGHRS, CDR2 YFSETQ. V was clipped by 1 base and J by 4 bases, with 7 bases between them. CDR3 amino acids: CASSLLVADTQYF. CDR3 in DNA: TGCGCCAGCAGCTTGCTCGTAGCAGATACGCAGTATTTT.

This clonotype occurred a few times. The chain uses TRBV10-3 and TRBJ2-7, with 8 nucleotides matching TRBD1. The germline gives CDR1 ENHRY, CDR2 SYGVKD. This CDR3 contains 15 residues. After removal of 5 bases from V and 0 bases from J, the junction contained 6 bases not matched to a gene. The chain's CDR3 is CAISSGQVSSYEQYF. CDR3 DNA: TGTGCCATCAGTTCGGGACAGGTCTCCTCCTACGAGCAGTACTTC.

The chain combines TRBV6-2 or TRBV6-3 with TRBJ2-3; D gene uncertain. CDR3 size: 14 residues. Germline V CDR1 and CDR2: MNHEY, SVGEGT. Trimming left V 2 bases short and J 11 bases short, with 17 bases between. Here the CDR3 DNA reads TGTGCCAGCAGTTACCCCTCCCCGACGCGCGAGCAGTATTTT. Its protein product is CASSYPSPTREQYF.

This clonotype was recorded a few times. The CDR3 reads CASSSTSGRGEQYF. The CDR3, as DNA: TGTGCCAGCTCATCGACTAGCGGGAGGGGAGAGCAGTACTTC. V usage is TRBV18 and J usage is TRBJ2-7, with 14 nucleotides matching TRBD2. V shed 5 bases and J 7 bases; nucleotides not matched to a gene: 4. The germline gives CDR1 KGHSH, CDR2 LQKENI. This CDR3 comprises 14 residues.

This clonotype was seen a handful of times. This chain's CDR3 is CSARVLDGVGTDTQYF. CDR3 sequence (DNA): TGCAGTGCTAGGGTCTTAGATGGAGTCGGCACAGATACGCAGTATTTT. The chain carries TRBV20-1 and TRBJ2-3; D gene unclear. Per germline, CDR1 DFQATT and CDR2 SNEGSKA (reference sequence). The CDR3 contains 16 residues. Trimming stripped 3 bases from V and 1 base from J, with 17 bases between.

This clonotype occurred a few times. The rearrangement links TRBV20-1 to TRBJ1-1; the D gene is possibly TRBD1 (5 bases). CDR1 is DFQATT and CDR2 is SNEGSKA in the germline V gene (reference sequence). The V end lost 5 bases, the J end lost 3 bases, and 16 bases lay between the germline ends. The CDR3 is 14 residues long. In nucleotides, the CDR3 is TGCAGTGCTGAGAACCAGGGATGGCACACTGAAGCTTTCTTT. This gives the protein CSAENQGWHTEAFF.

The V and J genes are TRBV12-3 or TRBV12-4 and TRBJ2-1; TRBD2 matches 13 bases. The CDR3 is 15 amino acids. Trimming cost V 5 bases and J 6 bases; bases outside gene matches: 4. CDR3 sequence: CASSRTSGSRNEQFF. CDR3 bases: TGTGCCAGCAGTCGGACTAGCGGGAGTCGCAATGAGCAGTTCTTC.

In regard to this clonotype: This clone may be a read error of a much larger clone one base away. In DNA, the CDR3 is TGTGCCATCAGTGAGCTCTCCGGGACAGCCTACCAGCAGTACTTC. This gives the protein CAISELSGTAYQQYF. The chain combines TRBV10-3 with TRBJ2-7; 7 nucleotides agree with TRBD1. Germline CDR1 and CDR2: ENHRY and SYGVKD. The CDR3 has 15 amino acids.

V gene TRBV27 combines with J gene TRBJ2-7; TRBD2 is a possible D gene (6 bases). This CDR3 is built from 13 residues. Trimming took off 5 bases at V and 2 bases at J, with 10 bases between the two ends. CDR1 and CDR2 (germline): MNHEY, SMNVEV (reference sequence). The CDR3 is CASSRGWTYEQYF. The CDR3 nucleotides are TGTGCCAGCAGTCGGGGGTGGACCTACGAGCAGTACTTC.

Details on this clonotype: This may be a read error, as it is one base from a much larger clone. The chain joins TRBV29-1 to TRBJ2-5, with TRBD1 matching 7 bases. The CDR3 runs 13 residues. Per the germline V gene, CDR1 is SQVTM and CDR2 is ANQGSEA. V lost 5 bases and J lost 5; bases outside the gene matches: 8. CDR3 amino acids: CSVRTGGHETQYF. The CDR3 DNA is TGCAGCGTTCGGACAGGCGGGCATGAGACCCAGTACTTC.

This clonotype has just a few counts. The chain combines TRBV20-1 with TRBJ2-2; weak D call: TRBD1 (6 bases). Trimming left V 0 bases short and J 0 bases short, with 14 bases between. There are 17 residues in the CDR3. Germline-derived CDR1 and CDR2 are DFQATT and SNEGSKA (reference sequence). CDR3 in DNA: TGCAGTGCTAGAGATTGGGGGCGTGGGGCGAACACCGGGGAGCTGTTTTTT. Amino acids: CSARDWGRGANTGELFF.

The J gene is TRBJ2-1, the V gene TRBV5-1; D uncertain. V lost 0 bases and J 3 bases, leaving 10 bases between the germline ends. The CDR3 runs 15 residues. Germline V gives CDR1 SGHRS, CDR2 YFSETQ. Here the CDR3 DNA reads TGCGCCAGCAGCTTGGGAGACTCTATCTACAATGAGCAGTTCTTC. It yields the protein CASSLGDSIYNEQFF.

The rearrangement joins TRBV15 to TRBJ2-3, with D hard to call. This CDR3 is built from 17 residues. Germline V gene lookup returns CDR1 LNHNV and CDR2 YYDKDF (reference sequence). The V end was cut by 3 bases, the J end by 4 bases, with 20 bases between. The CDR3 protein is CATSSPPVKGNSDTQYF. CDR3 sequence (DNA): TGTGCCACCAGCAGTCCCCCGGTCAAGGGAAATTCAGATACGCAGTATTTT.

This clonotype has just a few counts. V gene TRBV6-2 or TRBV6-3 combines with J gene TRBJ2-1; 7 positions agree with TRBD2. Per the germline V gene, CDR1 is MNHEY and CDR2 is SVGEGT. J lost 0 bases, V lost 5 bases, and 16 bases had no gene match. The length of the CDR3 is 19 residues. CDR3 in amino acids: CASSKGPSGSLSSYNEQFF. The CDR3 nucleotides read TGTGCCAGCAGTAAGGGGCCTAGCGGATCCCTAAGCTCCTACAATGAGCAGTTCTTC.

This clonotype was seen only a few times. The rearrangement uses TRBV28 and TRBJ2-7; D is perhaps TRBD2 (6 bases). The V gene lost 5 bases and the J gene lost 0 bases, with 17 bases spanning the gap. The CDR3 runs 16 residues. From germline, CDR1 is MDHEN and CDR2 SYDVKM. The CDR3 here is CASSEPQRASSYEQYF. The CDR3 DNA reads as TGTGCCAGCAGTGAGCCACAGCGGGCTAGCTCCTACGAGCAGTACTTC.

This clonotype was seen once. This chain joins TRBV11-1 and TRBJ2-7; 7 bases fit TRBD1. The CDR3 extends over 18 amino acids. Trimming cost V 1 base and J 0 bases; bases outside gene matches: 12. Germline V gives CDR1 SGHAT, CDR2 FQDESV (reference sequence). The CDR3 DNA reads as TGTGCCAGCAGCTTAGGATTCCACCGAGACAGGGCCTCCTACGAGCAGTACTTC. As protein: CASSLGFHRDRASYEQYF.

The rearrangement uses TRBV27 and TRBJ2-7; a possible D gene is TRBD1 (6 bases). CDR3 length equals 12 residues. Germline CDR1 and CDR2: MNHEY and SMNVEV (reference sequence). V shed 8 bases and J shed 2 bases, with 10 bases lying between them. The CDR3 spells CASRDKTYEQYF. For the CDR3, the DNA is TGTGCCAGCCGGGACAAGACCTACGAGCAGTACTTC.

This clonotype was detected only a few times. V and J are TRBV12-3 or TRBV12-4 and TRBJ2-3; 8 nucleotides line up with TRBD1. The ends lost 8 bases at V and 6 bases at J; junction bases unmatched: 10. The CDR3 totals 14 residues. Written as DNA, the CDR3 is TGTGCCAGCCGCAGGGGGCTTGGTCCGGATACGCAGTATTTT. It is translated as CASRRGLGPDTQYF.

DNA of the CDR3: TGTGCCAGCAGTCCGACGGACAGCGGAAAAGAGACCCAGTACTTC. Protein sequence: CASSPTDSGKETQYF. The V and J genes are TRBV27 and TRBJ2-5; tentatively, D is TRBD1 (6 bases). Trimming cost V 5 bases and J 3 bases, with 16 bases left between them. The CDR3 spans 15 residues. CDR1 MNHEY and CDR2 SMNVEV come from the germline V gene (reference sequence).

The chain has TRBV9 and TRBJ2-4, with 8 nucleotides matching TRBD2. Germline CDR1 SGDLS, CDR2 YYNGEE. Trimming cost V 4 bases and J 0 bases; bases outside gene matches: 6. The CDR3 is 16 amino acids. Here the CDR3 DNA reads TGTGCCAGCAGCCTACGGGGGGGGCTAGCCAAAAACATTCAGTACTTC. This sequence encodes CASSLRGGLAKNIQYF.